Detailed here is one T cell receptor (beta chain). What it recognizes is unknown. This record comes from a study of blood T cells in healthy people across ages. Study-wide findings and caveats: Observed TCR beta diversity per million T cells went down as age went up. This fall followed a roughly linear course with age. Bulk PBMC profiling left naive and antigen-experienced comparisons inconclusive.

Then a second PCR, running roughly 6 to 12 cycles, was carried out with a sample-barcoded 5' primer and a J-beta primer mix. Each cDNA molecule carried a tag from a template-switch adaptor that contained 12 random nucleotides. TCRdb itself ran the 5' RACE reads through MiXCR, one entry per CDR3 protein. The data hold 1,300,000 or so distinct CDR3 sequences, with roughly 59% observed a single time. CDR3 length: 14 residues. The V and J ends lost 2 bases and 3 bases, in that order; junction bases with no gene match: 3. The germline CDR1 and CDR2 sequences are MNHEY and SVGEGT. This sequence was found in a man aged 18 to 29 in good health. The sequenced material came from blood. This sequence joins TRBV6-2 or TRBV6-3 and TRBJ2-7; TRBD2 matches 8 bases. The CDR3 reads CASSYRAGGYEQYF. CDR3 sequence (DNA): TGTGCCAGCAGTTACCGGGCGGGAGGCTACGAGCAGTACTTC.